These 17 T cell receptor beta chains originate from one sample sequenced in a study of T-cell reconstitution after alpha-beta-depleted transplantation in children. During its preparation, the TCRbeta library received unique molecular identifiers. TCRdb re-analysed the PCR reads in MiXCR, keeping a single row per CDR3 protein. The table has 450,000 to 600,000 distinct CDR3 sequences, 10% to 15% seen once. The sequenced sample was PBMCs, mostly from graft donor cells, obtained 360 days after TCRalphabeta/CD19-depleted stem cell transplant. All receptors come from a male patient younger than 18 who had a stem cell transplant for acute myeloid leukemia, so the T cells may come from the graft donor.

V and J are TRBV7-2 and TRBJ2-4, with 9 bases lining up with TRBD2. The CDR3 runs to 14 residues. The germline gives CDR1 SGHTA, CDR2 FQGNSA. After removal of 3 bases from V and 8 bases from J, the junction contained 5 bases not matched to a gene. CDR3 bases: TGTGCCAGCAGCTTGGGCCCTAGCGGGGACATTCAGTACTTC. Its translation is CASSLGPSGDIQYF.

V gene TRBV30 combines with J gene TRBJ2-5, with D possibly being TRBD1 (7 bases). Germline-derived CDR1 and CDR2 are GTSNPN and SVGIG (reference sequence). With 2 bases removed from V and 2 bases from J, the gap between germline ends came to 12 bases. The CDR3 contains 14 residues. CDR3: CAWSNQGGQETQYF. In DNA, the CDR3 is TGTGCCTGGAGTAACCAGGGGGGACAAGAGACCCAGTACTTC.

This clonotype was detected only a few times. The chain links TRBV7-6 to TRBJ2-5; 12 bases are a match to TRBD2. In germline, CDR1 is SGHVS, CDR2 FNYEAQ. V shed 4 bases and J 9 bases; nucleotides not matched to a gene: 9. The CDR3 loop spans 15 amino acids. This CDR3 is CASSSITSGRSAQYF. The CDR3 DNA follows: TGTGCCAGCAGCTCCATCACTAGCGGGAGGTCTGCCCAGTACTTC.

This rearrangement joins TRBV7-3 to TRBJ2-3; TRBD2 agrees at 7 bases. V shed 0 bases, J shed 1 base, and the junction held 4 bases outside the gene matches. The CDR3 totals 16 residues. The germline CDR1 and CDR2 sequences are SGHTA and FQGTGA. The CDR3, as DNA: TGTGCCAGCAGCTTAACGTCAGCGGGACGCACAGATACGCAGTATTTT. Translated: CASSLTSAGRTDTQYF.

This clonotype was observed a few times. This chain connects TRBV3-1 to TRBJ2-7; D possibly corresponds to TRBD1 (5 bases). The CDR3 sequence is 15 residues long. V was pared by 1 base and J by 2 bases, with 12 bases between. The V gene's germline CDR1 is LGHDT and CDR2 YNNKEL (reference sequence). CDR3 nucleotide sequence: TGTGCCAGCAGCCAAGCTCCGGTAGGGGCCTACGAGCAGTACTTC. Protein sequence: CASSQAPVGAYEQYF.

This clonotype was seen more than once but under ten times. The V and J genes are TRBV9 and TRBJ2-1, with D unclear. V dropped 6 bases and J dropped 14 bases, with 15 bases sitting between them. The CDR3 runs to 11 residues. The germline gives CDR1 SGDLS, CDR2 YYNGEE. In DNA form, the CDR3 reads TGTGCCAGCAACGGACCCCCGAGAGAGTTCTTC. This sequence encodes CASNGPPREFF.

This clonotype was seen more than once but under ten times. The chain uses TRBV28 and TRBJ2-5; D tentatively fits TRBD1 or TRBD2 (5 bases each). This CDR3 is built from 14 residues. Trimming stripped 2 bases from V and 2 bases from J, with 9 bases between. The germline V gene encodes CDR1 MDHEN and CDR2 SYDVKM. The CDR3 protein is CASSLGTEQETQYF. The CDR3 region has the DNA TGTGCCAGCAGTTTAGGGACGGAACAAGAGACCCAGTACTTC.

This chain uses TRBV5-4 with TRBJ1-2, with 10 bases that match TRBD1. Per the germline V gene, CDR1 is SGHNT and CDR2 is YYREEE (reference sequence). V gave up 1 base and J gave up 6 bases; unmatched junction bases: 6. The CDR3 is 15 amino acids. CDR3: CASSLPGQGTDGYTF. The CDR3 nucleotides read TGTGCCAGCAGCTTGCCGGGACAGGGGACGGATGGCTACACCTTC.

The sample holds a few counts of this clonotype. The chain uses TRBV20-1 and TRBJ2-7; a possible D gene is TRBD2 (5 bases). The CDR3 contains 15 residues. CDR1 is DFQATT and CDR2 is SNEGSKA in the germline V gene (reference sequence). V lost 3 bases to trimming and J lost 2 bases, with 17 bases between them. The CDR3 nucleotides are TGCAGTGCTAGGCCGTATGGGCGGGCGACCTACGAGCAGTACTTC. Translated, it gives CSARPYGRATYEQYF.

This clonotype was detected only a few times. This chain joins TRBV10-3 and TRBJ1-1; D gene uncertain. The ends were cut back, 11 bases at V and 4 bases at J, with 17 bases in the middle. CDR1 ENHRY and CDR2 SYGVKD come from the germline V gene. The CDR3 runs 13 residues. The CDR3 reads CAARRAGITEAFF. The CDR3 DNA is TGTGCCGCCCGCCGGGCGGGAATCACTGAAGCTTTCTTT.

The CDR3, as DNA: TGTGCCAGCAGTTTACCCCCCCTAGCGGGAGTTGTGAATGAGCAGTTCTTC. As protein: CASSLPPLAGVVNEQFF. The chain couples TRBV27 to TRBJ2-1; 10 nucleotides align to TRBD2. Germline CDR1 is MNHEY and CDR2 is SMNVEV (reference sequence). This CDR3 is 17 amino acids long. After removal of 2 bases from V and 7 bases from J, the junction contained 11 bases not matched to a gene.

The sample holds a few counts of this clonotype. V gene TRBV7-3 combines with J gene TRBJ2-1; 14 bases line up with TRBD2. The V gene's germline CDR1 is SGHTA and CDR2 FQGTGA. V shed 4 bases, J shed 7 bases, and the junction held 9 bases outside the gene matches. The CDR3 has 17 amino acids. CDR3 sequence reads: CASSSGTSGRKVNEQFF. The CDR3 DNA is TGTGCCAGCAGCTCCGGGACTAGCGGGAGAAAAGTTAATGAGCAGTTCTTC.

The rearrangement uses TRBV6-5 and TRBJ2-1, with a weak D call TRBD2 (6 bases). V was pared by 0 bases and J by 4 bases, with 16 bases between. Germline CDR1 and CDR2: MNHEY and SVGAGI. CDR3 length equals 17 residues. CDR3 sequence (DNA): TGTGCCAGCAGTTACTCGAGCGTTGCGGGGTCTTACAATGAGCAGTTCTTC. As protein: CASSYSSVAGSYNEQFF.

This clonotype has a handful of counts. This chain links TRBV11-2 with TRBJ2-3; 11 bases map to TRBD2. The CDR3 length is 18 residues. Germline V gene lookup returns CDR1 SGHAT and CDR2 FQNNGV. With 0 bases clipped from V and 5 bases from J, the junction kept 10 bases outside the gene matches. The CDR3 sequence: CASSLEGLAGGREDTQYF. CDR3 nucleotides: TGTGCCAGCAGCTTAGAGGGTTTAGCGGGAGGGCGGGAAGATACGCAGTATTTT.

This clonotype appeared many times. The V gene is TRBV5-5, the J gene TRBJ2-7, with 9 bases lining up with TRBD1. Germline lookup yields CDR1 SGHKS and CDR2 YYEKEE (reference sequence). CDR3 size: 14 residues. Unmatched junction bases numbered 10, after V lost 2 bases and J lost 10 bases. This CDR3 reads CASSFRDRERYQYF. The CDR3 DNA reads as TGTGCCAGCAGCTTCCGGGACAGGGAACGATATCAGTACTTC.

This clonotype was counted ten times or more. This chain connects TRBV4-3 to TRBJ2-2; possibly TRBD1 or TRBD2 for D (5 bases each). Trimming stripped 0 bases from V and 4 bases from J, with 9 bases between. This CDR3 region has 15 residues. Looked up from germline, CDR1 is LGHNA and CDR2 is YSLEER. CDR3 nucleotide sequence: TGCGCCAGCAGCCAAGAGGGACGCGGCACCGGGGAGCTGTTTTTT. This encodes CASSQEGRGTGELFF.

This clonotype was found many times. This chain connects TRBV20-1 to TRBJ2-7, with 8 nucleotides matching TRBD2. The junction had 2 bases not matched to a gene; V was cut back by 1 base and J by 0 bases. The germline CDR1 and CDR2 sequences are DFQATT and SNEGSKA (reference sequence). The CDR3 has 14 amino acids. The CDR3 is CSARVAGSSYEQYF. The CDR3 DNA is TGCAGTGCTAGAGTAGCGGGAAGCTCCTACGAGCAGTACTTC.